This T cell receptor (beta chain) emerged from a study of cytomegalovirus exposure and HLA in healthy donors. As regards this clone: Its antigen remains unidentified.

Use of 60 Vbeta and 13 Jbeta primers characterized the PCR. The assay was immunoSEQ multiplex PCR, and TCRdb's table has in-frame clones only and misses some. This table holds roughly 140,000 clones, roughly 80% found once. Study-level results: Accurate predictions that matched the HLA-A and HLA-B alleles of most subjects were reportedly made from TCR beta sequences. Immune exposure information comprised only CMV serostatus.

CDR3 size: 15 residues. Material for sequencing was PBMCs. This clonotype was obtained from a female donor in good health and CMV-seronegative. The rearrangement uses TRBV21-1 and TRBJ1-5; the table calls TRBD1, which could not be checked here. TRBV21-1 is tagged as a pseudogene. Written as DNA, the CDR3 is TGTGCCAGCAGCTTACGGACAGGGTTCGGTCAGCCCCAGCATTTT. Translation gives CASSLRTGFGQPQHF.